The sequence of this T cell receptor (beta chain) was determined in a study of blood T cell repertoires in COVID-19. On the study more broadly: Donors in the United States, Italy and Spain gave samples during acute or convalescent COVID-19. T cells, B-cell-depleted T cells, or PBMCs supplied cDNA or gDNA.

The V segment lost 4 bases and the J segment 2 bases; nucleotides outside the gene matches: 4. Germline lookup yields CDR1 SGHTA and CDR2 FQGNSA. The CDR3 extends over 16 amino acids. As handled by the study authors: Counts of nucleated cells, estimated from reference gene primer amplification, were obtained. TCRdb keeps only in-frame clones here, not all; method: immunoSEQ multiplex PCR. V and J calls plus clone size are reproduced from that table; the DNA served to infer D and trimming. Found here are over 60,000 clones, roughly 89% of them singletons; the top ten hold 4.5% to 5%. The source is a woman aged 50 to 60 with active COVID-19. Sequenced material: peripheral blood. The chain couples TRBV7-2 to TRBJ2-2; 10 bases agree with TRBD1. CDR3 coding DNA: TGTGCCAGCAGCTCGACAGGGGGCCGAAACACCGGGGAGCTGTTTTTT. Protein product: CASSSTGGRNTGELFF.